This TCR beta chain originates from a study of blood T cell repertoires in COVID-19. This CDR3 comprises 15 residues. CDR1 SGHDN and CDR2 FVKESK come from the germline V gene. With V trimmed by 3 bases and J by 1 base, 3 bases remained unmatched. Original analysis: Reference gene primer amplification gave nucleated cell count estimates. The data were produced by immunoSEQ multiplex PCR, yet TCRdb's version contains in-frame clones alone and is incomplete. V and J calls and clone size are copied from that table; D and trimming were computed from the DNA. The repertoire includes more than 95,000 clones, more than 60% of them detected once, and about 6.8% sits in the top ten.

Input material: peripheral blood. The receptor was derived from a man in his 70s with acute or convalescent COVID-19. The V call is TRBV14, the J call TRBJ2-3, with 8 bases aligning to TRBD2. The CDR3 loop reads CASSQGTRRTDTQYF. As DNA, the CDR3 is TGTGCCAGCAGCCAGGGGACTAGGCGCACAGATACGCAGTATTTT. The full variable domain, rest sourced from reference TRBV14 and TRBJ2-3, is EAGVTQFPSHSVIEKGQTVTLRCDPISGHDNLYWYRRVMGKEIKFLLHFVKESKQDESGMPNNRFLAERTGGTYSTLKVQPAELEDSGVYFCASSQGTRRTDTQYFGPGTRLTVL.